These 5 T cell receptor beta chains were sequenced from one sample in a study of breast tumors, draining lymph nodes, adjacent tissues. TCRdb used MiXCR to reprocess the multiplex PCR reads, holding one entry per CDR3 protein. The sample carries some 110,000 distinct CDR3 sequences, 30% recorded once. Axillary draining lymph nodes of breast cancer patients supplied the node samples. Sequencing was done on a sample of axillary lymph node tissue. The receptors stem from a female donor with breast cancer. Some clones in this sample may be carry-over from other donors' samples.

The sample holds many counts of this clonotype. The chain combines TRBV12-3 or TRBV12-4 with TRBJ2-7, with 7 bases that match TRBD1. Trimming took 2 bases from V and 1 from J; bases not matched to a gene: 2. The CDR3 loop spans 14 amino acids. CDR3 in DNA: TGTGCCAGCAGTTTAAGGGACAGTTCCTACGAGCAGTACTTC. It codes for CASSLRDSSYEQYF.

The CDR3 here is CASSLALGGGYEQYF. CDR3 nucleotides: TGTGCCAGCAGCTTAGCGCTAGGGGGCGGGTACGAGCAGTACTTC. The chain couples TRBV7-6 to TRBJ2-7; 7 bases agree with TRBD1. Germline V gene sequence: CDR1 SGHVS, CDR2 FNYEAQ. The V and J ends lost 0 bases and 4 bases, in that order; junction bases with no gene match: 6. CDR3 length: 15 amino acids.

This clonotype has just a few counts. This rearrangement joins TRBV4-3 to TRBJ1-1, with 10 bases aligning to TRBD1. This CDR3 spans 15 amino acids. CDR1 and CDR2 from the germline V gene are LGHNA and YSLEER. V lost 2 bases and J lost 5; bases outside the gene matches: 5. This chain's CDR3 is CASSQRQGAGTEAFF. CDR3 nucleotide sequence: TGCGCCAGCAGCCAACGACAGGGGGCCGGAACTGAAGCTTTCTTT.

This rearrangement joins TRBV6-5 to TRBJ2-7; D gene uncertain. The V gene's germline CDR1 is MNHEY and CDR2 SVGAGI. The CDR3 has 14 residues. V was cut by 5 bases and J by 3 bases, with 14 bases left in between. CDR3 sequence: CASSLDISSYEQYF. The DNA of the CDR3 is TGTGCCAGCAGTCTCGACATTTCGAGCTACGAGCAGTACTTC.

This clonotype was detected ten times or more. This chain connects TRBV5-5 to TRBJ2-7; D is undetermined. The ends were cut back, 0 bases at V and 3 bases at J, with 16 bases in the middle. The V gene's germline CDR1 is SGHKS and CDR2 YYEKEE (reference sequence). The CDR3 length is 16 residues. CDR3 DNA sequence: TGTGCCAGCAGCTTGGGGGGAAACGCCGAAATCTACGAGCAGTACTTC. This codes for CASSLGGNAEIYEQYF.